This TCR beta chain comes out of a study of blood T cell repertoires in COVID-19 (dated by TCRdb to between 2020 and 2021). Background for the entire study: Samples from collaborators originated in the United States, Italy and Spain and spanned both the acute and convalescent phases of COVID-19. The material from the prospective study consisted of cDNA or gDNA derived from T cells, B-cell-depleted T cells, or PBMCs. Deeply sampled blood TCRbeta repertoires from subjects exposed to, actively infected with, or recovered from COVID-19 were included in the dataset. The repertoires were released in a freely available public database intended as a resource for research on the immune response to SARS-CoV-2. The samples were drawn from two sources: the first 160 participants of the ongoing ImmuneRACE study, and over 1,000 subjects contributed by 6 global collaborators. Sample metadata almost always included a de-identified subject ID, COVID-19 status, age in years and sex. HLA class I and class II types, where available, came from metadata supplied by the sample provider rather than from assay-based typing.

What the authors observed across the whole study: The quantity of clinical and demographic metadata differed by source and by participant and was supplied without curation.

Another Seattle source contributed samples from volunteer blood donors who had recovered from COVID-19. The collaborating institutions used their own protocols to collect whole blood in K2EDTA tubes. For TCRbeta analysis, collaborators shipped samples as frozen whole blood, isolated PBMCs, or DNA extracted from either of those sample types. V and J are truncated by 6 bases and 3 bases respectively, leaving an intervening sequence of 14 bases. CDR1 MNHEY and CDR2 SVGEGT are derived from the germline V gene. The CDR3 holds 14 amino acids from the cysteine to the phenylalanine. The retained sequence is limited to the CDR3, 42 bases, with the frame set at the first base. To note about this clone: Its binding antigen is unknown. No qualities accompany the bases; no much larger clone lies one base away.

TCRbeta CDR3 regions were amplified from genomic DNA by means of the immunoSEQ Assay, a bias-controlled multiplex PCR. The study's processing was this. Within the assay, amplification of reference gene primers was used to estimate how many nucleated cells each sample contained. Sequence reads were collapsed and filtered to measure the absolute abundance of every unique TCRbeta CDR3 rearrangement. For each sample, productive Simpson clonality was calculated as the square root of Simpson's diversity index over productive rearrangements. TCRdb holds this immuneACCESS table with in-frame rearrangements only. Some clones are missing; in checked studies, unresolved V genes explain under half, and the rest has no known cause. Clonal size and the V and J genes are those of that table, whereas D and trimming came from the DNA. The table for this sample lists over 250,000 clones; 83% of them were counted only once. The ten largest account for 8% to 10% of the sample.

The sequence links TRBV6-2 or TRBV6-3 to TRBJ1-1; perhaps TRBD1 is the D gene, with 5 bases matching. The sample was peripheral blood. The TCR sequence derives from a woman aged 45-65 years who had recovered from COVID-19. The base sequence is TGTGCCAGCAGCCAAGGACACTTTTACACTGAAGCTTTCTTT. Protein translation: CASSQGHFYTEAFF.